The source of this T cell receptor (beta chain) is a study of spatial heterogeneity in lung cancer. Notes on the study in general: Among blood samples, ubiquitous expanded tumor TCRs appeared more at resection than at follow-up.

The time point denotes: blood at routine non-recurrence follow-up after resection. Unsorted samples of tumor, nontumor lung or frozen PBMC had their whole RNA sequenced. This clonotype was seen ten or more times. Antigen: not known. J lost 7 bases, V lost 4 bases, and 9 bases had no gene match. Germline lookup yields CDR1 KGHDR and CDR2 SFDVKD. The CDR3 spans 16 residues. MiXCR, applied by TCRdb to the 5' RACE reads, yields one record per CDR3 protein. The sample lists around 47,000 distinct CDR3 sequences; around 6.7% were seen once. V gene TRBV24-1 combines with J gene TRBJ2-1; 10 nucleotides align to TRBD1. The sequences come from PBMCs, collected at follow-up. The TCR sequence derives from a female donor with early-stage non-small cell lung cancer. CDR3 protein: CATSENDRGRKNEQFF. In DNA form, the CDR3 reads TGTGCCACCAGTGAGAATGACAGGGGGCGCAAGAATGAGCAGTTCTTC.